This TCR beta chain derives from a study of CD8+ T cells in alopecia areata. Investigators isolated RNA and reverse transcribed it into cDNA to act as the sequencing template. Clones were sequenced by immunoSEQ multiplex PCR, and TCRdb holds only the in-frame ones, with some missing. The table includes 150,000 to 200,000 clones, approximately 57% detected once. As for treatment: oral pan-JAK inhibitor, 5-10 mg twice daily. The sequencing here drew on CD4+ T cells sorted from blood, taken at week 24, from a patient treated with tofacitinib. The clonotype was recovered from a human donor with alopecia areata.

The CDR3 is CSVVDGTSGNIQYF. In DNA form, the CDR3 reads TGCAGCGTGGTAGACGGGACTTCGGGGAACATTCAGTACTTC. This chain uses TRBV29-1 with TRBJ2-4; D might be TRBD2 (6 bases). Germline CDR1 is SQVTM and CDR2 is ANQGSEA. V dropped 6 bases and J dropped 7 bases, with 19 bases sitting between them. The CDR3 totals 14 residues.